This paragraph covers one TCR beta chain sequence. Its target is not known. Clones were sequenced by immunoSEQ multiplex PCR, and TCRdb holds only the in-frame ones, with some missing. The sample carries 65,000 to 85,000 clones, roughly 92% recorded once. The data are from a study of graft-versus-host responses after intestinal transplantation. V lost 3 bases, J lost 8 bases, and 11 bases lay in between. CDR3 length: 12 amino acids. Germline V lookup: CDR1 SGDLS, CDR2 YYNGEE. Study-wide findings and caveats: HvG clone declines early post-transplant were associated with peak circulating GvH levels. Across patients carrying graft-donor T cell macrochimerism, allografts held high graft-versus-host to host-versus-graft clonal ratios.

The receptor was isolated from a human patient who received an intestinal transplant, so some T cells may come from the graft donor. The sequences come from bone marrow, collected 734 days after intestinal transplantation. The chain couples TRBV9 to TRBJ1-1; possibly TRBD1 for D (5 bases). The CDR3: CASSGPGGEAFF. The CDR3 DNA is TGTGCCAGCAGCGGGCCGGGGGGAGAAGCTTTCTTT.